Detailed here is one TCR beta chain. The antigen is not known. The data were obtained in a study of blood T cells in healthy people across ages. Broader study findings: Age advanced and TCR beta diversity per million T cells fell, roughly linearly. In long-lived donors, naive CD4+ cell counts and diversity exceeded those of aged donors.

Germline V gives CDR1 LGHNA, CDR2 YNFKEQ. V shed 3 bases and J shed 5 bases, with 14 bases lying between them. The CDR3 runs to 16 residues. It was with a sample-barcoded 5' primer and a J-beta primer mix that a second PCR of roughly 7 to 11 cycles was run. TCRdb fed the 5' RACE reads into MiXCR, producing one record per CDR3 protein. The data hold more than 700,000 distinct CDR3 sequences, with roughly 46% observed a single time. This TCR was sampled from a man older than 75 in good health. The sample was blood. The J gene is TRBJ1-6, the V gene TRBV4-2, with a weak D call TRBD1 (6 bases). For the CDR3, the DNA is TGTGCCAGCAGCCATGGAGGCAGGGGCGATAATTCACCCCTCCACTTT. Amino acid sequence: CASSHGGRGDNSPLHF.